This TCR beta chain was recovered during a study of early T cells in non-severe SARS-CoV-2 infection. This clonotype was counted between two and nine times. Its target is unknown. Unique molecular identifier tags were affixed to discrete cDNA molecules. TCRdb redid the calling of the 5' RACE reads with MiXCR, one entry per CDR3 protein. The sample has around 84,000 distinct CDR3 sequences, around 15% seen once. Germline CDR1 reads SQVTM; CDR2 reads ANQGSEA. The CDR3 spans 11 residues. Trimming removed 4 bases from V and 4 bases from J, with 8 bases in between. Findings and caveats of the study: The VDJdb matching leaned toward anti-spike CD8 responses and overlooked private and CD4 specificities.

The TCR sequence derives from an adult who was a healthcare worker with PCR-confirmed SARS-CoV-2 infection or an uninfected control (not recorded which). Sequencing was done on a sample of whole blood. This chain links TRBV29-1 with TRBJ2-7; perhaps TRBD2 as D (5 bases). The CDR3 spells CSVGGGYEQYF. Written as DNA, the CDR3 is TGCAGCGTTGGAGGCGGGTACGAGCAGTACTTC.